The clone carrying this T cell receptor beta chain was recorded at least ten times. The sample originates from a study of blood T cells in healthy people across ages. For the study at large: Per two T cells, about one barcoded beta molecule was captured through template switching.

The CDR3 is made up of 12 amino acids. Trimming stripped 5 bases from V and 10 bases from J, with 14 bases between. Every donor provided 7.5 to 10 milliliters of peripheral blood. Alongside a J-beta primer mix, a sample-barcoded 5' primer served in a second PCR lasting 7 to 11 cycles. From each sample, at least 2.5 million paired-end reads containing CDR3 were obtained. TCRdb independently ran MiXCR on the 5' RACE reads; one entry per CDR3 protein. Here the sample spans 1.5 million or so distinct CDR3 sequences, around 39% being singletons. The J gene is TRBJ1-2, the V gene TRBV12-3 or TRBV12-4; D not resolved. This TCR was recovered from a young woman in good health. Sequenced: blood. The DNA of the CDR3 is TGTGCCAGCAGTGACCCACCGGTTGACTACACCTTC. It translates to CASSDPPVDYTF.